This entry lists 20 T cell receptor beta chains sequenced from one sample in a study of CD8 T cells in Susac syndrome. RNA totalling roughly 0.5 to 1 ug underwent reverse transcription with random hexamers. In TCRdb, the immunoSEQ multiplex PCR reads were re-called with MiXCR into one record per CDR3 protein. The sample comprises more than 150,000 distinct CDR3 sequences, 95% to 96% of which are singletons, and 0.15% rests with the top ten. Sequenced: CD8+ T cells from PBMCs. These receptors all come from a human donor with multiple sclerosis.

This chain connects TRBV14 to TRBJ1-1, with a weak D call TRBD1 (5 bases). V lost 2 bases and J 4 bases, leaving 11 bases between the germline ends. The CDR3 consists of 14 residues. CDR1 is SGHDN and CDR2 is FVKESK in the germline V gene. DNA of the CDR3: TGTGCCAGCAGCCAACCGGACGGGGCCACTGAAGCTTTCTTT. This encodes CASSQPDGATEAFF.

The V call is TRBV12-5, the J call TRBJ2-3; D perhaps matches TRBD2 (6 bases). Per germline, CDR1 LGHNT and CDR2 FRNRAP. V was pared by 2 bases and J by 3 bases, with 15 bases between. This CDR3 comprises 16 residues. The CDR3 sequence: CASGLPSGDETDTQYF. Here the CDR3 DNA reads TGTGCTAGTGGTTTGCCCTCGGGGGATGAGACAGATACGCAGTATTTT.

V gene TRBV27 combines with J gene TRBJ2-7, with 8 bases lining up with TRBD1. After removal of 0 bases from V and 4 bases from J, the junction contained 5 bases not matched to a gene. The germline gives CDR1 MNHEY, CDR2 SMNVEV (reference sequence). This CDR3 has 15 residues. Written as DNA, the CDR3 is TGTGCCAGCAGTTTATCCACGGGACAGGCTTACGAGCAGTACTTC. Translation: CASSLSTGQAYEQYF.

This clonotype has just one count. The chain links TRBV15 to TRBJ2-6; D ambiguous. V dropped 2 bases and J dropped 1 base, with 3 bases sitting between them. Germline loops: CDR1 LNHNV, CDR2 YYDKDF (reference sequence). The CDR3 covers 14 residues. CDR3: CATSRISGANVLTF. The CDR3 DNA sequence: TGTGCCACCAGCAGAATATCTGGGGCCAACGTCCTGACTTTC. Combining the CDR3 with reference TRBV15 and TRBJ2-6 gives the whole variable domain DAMVIQNPRYQVTQFGKPVTLSCSQTLNHNVMYWYQQKSSQAPKLLFHYYDKDFNNEADTPDNFQSRRPNTSFCFLDIRSPGLGDTAMYLCATSRISGANVLTFGAGSRLTVL.

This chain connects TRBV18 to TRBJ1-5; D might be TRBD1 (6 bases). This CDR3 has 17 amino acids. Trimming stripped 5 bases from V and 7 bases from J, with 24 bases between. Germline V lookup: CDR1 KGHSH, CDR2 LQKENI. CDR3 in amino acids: CASSFFDPTGSEQPQHF. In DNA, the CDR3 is TGTGCCAGCTCATTTTTCGACCCAACAGGGTCGGAACAGCCCCAGCATTTT.

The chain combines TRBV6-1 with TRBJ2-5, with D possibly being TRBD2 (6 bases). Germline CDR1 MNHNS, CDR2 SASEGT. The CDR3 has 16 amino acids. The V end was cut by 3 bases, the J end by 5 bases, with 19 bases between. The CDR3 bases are TGTGCCAGCAGTGACCTTCGGGGCGGGGACGACGAGACCCAGTACTTC. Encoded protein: CASSDLRGGDDETQYF.

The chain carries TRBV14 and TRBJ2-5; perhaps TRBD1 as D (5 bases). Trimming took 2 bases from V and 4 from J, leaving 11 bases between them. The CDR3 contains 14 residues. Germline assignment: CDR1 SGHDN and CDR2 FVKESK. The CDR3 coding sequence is TGTGCCAGCAGCCAACTACAGGTTCTAGAGACCCAGTACTTC. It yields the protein CASSQLQVLETQYF.

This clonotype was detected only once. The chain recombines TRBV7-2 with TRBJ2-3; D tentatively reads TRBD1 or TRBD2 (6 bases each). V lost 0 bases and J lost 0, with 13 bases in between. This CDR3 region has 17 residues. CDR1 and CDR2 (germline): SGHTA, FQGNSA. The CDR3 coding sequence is TGTGCCAGCAGCTTAGCGAACGGGGGCCCAAGCACAGATACGCAGTATTTT. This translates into CASSLANGGPSTDTQYF.

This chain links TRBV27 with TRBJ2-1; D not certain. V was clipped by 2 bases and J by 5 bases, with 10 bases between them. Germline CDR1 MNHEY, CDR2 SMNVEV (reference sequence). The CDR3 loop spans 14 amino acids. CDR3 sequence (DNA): TGTGCCAGCAGTTTAGCGCCTGACCACAATGAGCAGTTCTTC. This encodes CASSLAPDHNEQFF.

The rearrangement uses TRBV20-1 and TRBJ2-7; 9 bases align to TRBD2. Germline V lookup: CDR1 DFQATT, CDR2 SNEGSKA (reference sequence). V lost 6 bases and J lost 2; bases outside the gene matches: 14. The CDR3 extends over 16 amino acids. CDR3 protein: CSAGGKMTSGPYEQYF. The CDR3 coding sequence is TGCAGTGCCGGTGGCAAGATGACTAGCGGCCCCTACGAGCAGTACTTC.

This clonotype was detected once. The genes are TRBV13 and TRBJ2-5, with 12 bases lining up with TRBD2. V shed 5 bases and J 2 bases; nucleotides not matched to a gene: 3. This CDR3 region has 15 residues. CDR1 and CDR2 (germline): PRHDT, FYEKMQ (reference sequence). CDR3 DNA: TGTGCCAGCAGCCGGGGGACTAGCGGGCAAGAGACCCAGTACTTC. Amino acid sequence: CASSRGTSGQETQYF. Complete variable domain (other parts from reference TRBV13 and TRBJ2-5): AAGVIQSPRHLIKEKRETATLKCYPIPRHDTVYWYQQGPGQDPQFLISFYEKMQSDKGSIPDRFSAQQFSDYHSELNMSSLELGDSALYFCASSRGTSGQETQYFGPGTRLLVL.

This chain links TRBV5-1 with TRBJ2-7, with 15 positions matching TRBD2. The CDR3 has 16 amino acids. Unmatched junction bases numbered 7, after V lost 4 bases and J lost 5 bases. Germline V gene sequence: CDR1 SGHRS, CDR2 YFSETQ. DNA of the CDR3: TGCGCCAGCAGCCCAGGACTAGCGGGGGGGAAAAACGAGCAGTACGTC. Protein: CASSPGLAGGKNEQYV.

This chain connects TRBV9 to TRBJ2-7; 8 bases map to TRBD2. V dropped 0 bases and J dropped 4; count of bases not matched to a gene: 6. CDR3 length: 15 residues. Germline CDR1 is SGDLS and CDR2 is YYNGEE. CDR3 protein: CASSVAGLGGYEQYF. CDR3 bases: TGTGCCAGCAGCGTAGCGGGACTAGGGGGGTACGAGCAGTACTTC.

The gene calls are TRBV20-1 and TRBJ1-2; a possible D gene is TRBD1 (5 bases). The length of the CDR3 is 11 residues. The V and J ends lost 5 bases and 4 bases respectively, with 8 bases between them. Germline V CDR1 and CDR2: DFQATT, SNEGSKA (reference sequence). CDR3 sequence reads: CSARQSYGYTF. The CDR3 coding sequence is TGCAGTGCTCGACAGAGCTATGGCTACACCTTC.

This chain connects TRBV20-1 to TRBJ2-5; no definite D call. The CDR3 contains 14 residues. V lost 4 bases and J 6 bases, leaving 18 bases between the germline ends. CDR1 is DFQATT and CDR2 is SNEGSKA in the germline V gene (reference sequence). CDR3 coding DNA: TGCAGTGCTACAGGACGTGGGGTCGGACAGACCCAGTACTTC. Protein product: CSATGRGVGQTQYF.

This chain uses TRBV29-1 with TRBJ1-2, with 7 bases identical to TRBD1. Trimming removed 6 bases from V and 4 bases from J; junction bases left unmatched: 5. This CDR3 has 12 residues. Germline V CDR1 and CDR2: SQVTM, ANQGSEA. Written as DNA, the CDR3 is TGCAGCGTCCTGGGACAGTCCTATGGCTACACCTTC. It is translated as CSVLGQSYGYTF.

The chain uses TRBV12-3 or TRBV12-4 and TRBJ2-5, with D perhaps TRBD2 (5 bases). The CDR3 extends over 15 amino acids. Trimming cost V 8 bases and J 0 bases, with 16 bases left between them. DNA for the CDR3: TGTGCCAGCGGGCGTGTCGGGGTGAACCAAGAGACCCAGTACTTC. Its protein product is CASGRVGVNQETQYF.

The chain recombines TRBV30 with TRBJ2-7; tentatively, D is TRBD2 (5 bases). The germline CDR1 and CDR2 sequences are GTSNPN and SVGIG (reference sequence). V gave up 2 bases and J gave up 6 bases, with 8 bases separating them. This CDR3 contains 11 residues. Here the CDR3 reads CAWSPGGEQYV. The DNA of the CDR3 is TGTGCCTGGAGTCCAGGAGGCGAGCAGTACGTC.

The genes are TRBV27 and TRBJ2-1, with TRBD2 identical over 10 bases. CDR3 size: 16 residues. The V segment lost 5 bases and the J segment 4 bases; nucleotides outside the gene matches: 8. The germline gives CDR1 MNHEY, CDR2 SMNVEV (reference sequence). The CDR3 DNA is TGTGCCAGCAGTCAAGAACTAGCGGGGCCGTACAATGAGCAGTTCTTC. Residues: CASSQELAGPYNEQFF.

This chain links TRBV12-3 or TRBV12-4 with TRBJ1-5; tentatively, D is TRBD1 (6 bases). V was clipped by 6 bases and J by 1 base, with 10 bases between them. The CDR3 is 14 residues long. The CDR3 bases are TGTGCCAGCAGGGAAACAGGGAGCAATCAGCCCCAGCATTTT. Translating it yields CASRETGSNQPQHF.